This TCR beta chain appears in the sequencing data of a study of TIL therapy for anti-PD-1-resistant metastatic lung cancer. Study context: A few tumors were EGFR-mutant and two were ALK-rearranged.

Germline V gives CDR1 SGDLS, CDR2 YYNGEE. The CDR3 has 14 residues. The V gene lost 4 bases and the J gene lost 7 bases, with 12 bases spanning the gap. The libraries were made with immunoSEQ v3. Clones were sequenced by immunoSEQ multiplex PCR, and TCRdb holds only the in-frame ones, with some missing. Of under 20,000 clones in the sample, around 79% were seen once. Time point of the sample: pre-treatment sample, taken before nivolumab and TIL therapy. Stage 4 NSCLC adults joined between October 2017 and January 2020. The clonotype comes from a person aged 25 to 85 with non-small cell lung cancer. Sequences were derived from blood, sampled at baseline. This chain uses TRBV9 with TRBJ1-6, with D tentatively TRBD1 (5 bases). The CDR3 loop reads CASSPGRTNSPLHF. The CDR3 nucleotides are TGTGCCAGCAGCCCGGGACGAACGAATTCACCCCTCCACTTT.